This T cell receptor beta chain originates from a study of memory CD8 T cells in hepatitis C reinfection. Between the trimmed V and J ends, which lost 10 bases and 4 bases, there was a span of 17 bases. Per germline, CDR1 SGHNT and CDR2 YYREEE (reference sequence). The CDR3 spans 13 residues. Time point of the sample: pre-reinfection, 55 to 20 weeks before reinfection detection. No in vitro expansion preceded TCR sequencing of the sorted cells. Control naive CD8 T cells came from a couple of donors at all three reinfection time points. TCRdb's table, derived via immunoSEQ multiplex PCR, lists solely in-frame clones and lacks some. The sample records 45,000 to 65,000 clones, roughly nine tenths being singletons.

Sequenced material: naive CD8+ T cells sorted from blood. This TCR was sampled from a man younger than 30 with hepatitis C virus infection. The chain links TRBV5-4 to TRBJ1-1; a weak D match, TRBD1 (5 bases). The CDR3 region is CALEGAIGTEAFF. CDR3 coding DNA: TGTGCCCTTGAAGGGGCCATAGGCACTGAAGCTTTCTTT.